The 4 T cell receptor beta chains in this list originate from one sample, sequenced in a study of identical twins. One entry per CDR3 protein, called by TCRdb with MiXCR from the 5' RACE reads. The repertoire holds about 660,000 distinct CDR3 sequences, roughly 8% seen once, with 0.75% to 1% in the top ten. These data were also reused for a study on yellow fever vaccine responses in identical twins.

The sequenced material came from PBMCs. The receptor set was obtained from a woman aged 18-29 years in good health.

This clonotype was observed a few times. This rearrangement joins TRBV10-3 to TRBJ2-7; D might be TRBD1 or TRBD2, each matching 6 bases. The CDR3 totals 13 residues. Trimming left V 6 bases short and J 4 bases short, with 13 bases between. CDR1 is ENHRY, CDR2 SYGVKD, per germline. This CDR3 is CAIRVRGDYEQYF. The CDR3 DNA sequence: TGTGCCATCAGGGTGAGGGGGGATTACGAGCAGTACTTC.

This chain uses TRBV10-3 with TRBJ2-2; TRBD1 or TRBD2 may be the D gene (5 bases each). The germline gives CDR1 ENHRY, CDR2 SYGVKD. The CDR3 length is 14 residues. Trimming shortened V by 3 bases and J by 6 bases, and 11 bases separated the two germline ends. CDR3 in DNA: TGTGCCATCAGTGACGGGGACGGCGCCGGGGAGCTGTTTTTT. This encodes CAISDGDGAGELFF.

Only a few counts were recorded for this clonotype. The CDR3 region has the DNA TGCAGCGTTGAAGACTTCCGGGACAGGGTTGGCTACAATGAGCAGTTCTTC. Encoded protein: CSVEDFRDRVGYNEQFF. V usage is TRBV29-1 and J usage is TRBJ2-1, with 9 bases lining up with TRBD1. The CDR3 runs 17 residues. The junction had 9 bases not matched to a gene; V was cut back by 0 bases and J by 3 bases. The V gene's germline CDR1 is SQVTM and CDR2 ANQGSEA.

The sample holds many counts of this clonotype. V and J are TRBV12-3 or TRBV12-4 and TRBJ2-7; TRBD1 matches at 7 bases. Trimming at V came to 4 bases and at J to 1 base, leaving 4 bases not matched to a gene. The CDR3 runs to 14 residues. The CDR3 nucleotides read TGTGCCAGCAGTTCCCAGACAGGGTCCTACGAGCAGTACTTC. This sequence encodes CASSSQTGSYEQYF.